A single sample is the source of the 10 T cell receptor beta chains below, sequenced in a study of cytomegalovirus exposure and HLA in healthy donors. Method: immunoSEQ multiplex PCR; TCRdb's copy keeps in-frame clones and lacks some. In the table there are 200,000 to 250,000 clones, approximately 86% of which are singletons. Specimen: PBMCs. All receptors derive from a woman younger than 35 in good health and CMV-seronegative.

A remark on this clone: Being one base from a much bigger clone, this may be a read error. This chain uses TRBV2 with TRBJ1-2; TRBD1 might be the D (6 bases). CDR1 is SNHLY and CDR2 is FYNNEI in the germline V gene. CDR3 size: 13 residues. Trimming left V 7 bases short and J 4 bases short, with 13 bases between. CDR3 DNA sequence: TGTGCCAGCACCCAAGGGGGGGGCTATGGCTACACCTTC. Translation gives CASTQGGGYGYTF.

The chain uses TRBV27 and TRBJ2-3, with 11 bases aligning to TRBD2. The CDR3 is made up of 16 amino acids. Germline V gives CDR1 MNHEY, CDR2 SMNVEV (reference sequence). V was clipped by 2 bases and J by 5 bases; unmatched bases: 6. CDR3: CASSLLTSGGRDTQYF. As DNA, the CDR3 is TGTGCCAGCAGTTTACTCACTAGCGGGGGTAGAGATACGCAGTATTTT.

This clone was seen just once. The chain couples TRBV28 to TRBJ2-3; 10 bases are a match to TRBD2. This CDR3 has 15 amino acids. In germline, CDR1 is MDHEN, CDR2 SYDVKM. With V trimmed by 7 bases and J by 0 bases, 4 bases remained unmatched. The CDR3 spells CASMTSGSSTDTQYF. CDR3 bases: TGTGCCAGCATGACTAGCGGGTCTAGCACAGATACGCAGTATTTT.

The gene calls are TRBV5-4 and TRBJ1-2, with 7 positions matching TRBD1. The CDR3 totals 16 residues. V lost 0 bases and J lost 0; bases outside the gene matches: 5. Germline lookup yields CDR1 SGHNT and CDR2 YYREEE (reference sequence). The CDR3 DNA reads as TGTGCCAGCAGCTTGGGAAGGACAGGAACTAACTATGGCTACACCTTC. Its translation: CASSLGRTGTNYGYTF.

CDR3 residues: CASRGGYRHYGYTF. Here the CDR3 DNA reads TGTGCCAGCAGGGGGGGGTATCGGCACTATGGCTACACCTTC. The chain employs TRBV28 and TRBJ1-2; tentatively, D is TRBD1 (5 bases). V was pared by 6 bases and J by 3 bases, with 14 bases between. This CDR3 is 14 amino acids long. CDR1 MDHEN and CDR2 SYDVKM come from the germline V gene.

The rearrangement links TRBV12-5 to TRBJ2-7, with TRBD2 as a possible D gene (6 bases). Germline CDR1 and CDR2: LGHNT and FRNRAP. The germline V and J ends were trimmed by 9 bases and 6 bases, with 12 bases remaining between them. This CDR3 has 11 residues. CDR3 nucleotide sequence: TGTGCTAGGCCCTCCGGGGGCGAGCAGTACTTC. It encodes CARPSGGEQYF.

The genes are TRBV5-1 and TRBJ2-7; 9 positions match TRBD2. Germline-derived CDR1 and CDR2 are SGHRS and YFSETQ. V trimming: 6 bases; J trimming: 2 bases; junction bases outside the gene matches: 6. The CDR3 length is 14 residues. CDR3 DNA sequence: TGCGCCAGCACCATGGCGGGAGGGGCCTACGAGCAGTACTTC. Its protein is CASTMAGGAYEQYF. The variable domain in full, completed from reference TRBV5-1 and TRBJ2-7, reads KAGVTQTPRYLIKTRGQQVTLSCSPISGHRSVSWYQQTPGQGLQFLFEYFSETQRNKGNFPGRFSGRQFSNSRSEMNVSTLELGDSALYLCASTMAGGAYEQYFGPGTRLTVT.

The chain links TRBV4-1 to TRBJ2-2, with D maybe TRBD2 (6 bases). CDR3 length: 15 amino acids. The germline V and J ends were trimmed by 5 bases and 4 bases, with 14 bases remaining between them. Germline V gene data show CDR1 as MGHRA and CDR2 as YSYEKL. The CDR3 region has the DNA TGCGCCAGCAGCAGGAGGGAGGAGAGCACCGGGGAGCTGTTTTTT. This codes for CASSRREESTGELFF.

The chain has TRBV7-8 and TRBJ2-1; 7 bases map to TRBD1. Germline V lookup: CDR1 SGHVS, CDR2 FQNEAQ. The junction had 8 bases not matched to a gene; V was cut back by 5 bases and J by 4 bases. The length of the CDR3 is 15 residues. For the CDR3, the DNA is TGTGCCAGCAGCGTCTCCGGGACAGCTTACAATGAGCAGTTCTTC. This gives the protein CASSVSGTAYNEQFF.

The chain carries TRBV7-2 and TRBJ2-5, with 7 bases that match TRBD2. This CDR3 has 16 residues. Germline trimming cut 6 bases from V and 5 bases from J; bases unmatched to any gene: 15. The V gene's germline CDR1 is SGHTA and CDR2 FQGNSA. The CDR3 nucleotides read TGTGCCAGCAGTCCCTGGGGGGGGGAGGTTAGGGAGACCCAGTACTTC. Protein: CASSPWGGEVRETQYF. The variable domain in full, with the rest retrieved from reference TRBV7-2 and TRBJ2-5, is GAGVSQSPSNKVTEKGKDVELRCDPISGHTALYWYRQSLGQGLEFLIYFQGNSAPDKSGLPSDRFSAERTGGSVSTLTIQRTQQEDSAVYLCASSPWGGEVRETQYFGPGTRLLVL.